The clone carrying this T cell receptor (beta chain) is a singleton in its sample. Antigen: not known. This CDR3 is 15 amino acids long. Germline CDR1 and CDR2: KGHSH and LQKENI. Trimming cost V 10 bases and J 1 base, with 18 bases left between them. This specimen comes from a study of cytomegalovirus exposure and HLA in healthy donors. About the study: Researchers found that roughly 81% of around 400 genotyped donors fell within the Caucasian-associated ancestry cluster. Study findings and constraints: The authors later found TCR association rates varying by HLA locus, with DRB1 most and HLA-C fewest. In vitro assays verified that three CMV-associated chains recognized CMV antigens specifically. Common viral pathogens seemed, in a later analysis, to connect with several of the most significant clusters.

The PCR had 60 Vbeta and 13 Jbeta primers. Sequencing used immunoSEQ multiplex PCR; TCRdb keeps in-frame clones, though not all of them. This sample yields 150,000 to 200,000 clones, of which 76% are seen a single time; approximately 2.8% belongs to the top ten. The V call is TRBV18, the J call TRBJ2-3, with D possibly being TRBD1 (6 bases). The sequence was collected from a male donor in good health and CMV-seronegative. Sequences were obtained from PBMCs. The CDR3 DNA is TGTGCCACTGGGACACATCAGATGGGCACAGATACGCAGTATTTT. Protein product: CATGTHQMGTDTQYF.